Given below is one TCR beta chain in context. The assay was immunoSEQ multiplex PCR, and TCRdb's table has in-frame clones only and misses some. The sample consists of approximately 160,000 clones, around 90% of them appearing once. V was pared by 2 bases and J by 4 bases, with 15 bases between. CDR3 length equals 14 residues. In germline, CDR1 is SQVTM, CDR2 ANQGSEA. These data originate in a study of T cell responses to AZD1222 COVID-19 vaccine. Here the sequenced sample was peripheral blood, taken on day 0 of AZD1222 vaccination. The receptor was derived from an adult in good health. The chain carries TRBV29-1 and TRBJ2-7; D may be TRBD1 (6 bases). CDR3 DNA sequence: TGCAGCGTTGAAATTGGGGGCGCACAATACGAGCAGTACTTC. Amino acid sequence: CSVEIGGAQYEQYF.